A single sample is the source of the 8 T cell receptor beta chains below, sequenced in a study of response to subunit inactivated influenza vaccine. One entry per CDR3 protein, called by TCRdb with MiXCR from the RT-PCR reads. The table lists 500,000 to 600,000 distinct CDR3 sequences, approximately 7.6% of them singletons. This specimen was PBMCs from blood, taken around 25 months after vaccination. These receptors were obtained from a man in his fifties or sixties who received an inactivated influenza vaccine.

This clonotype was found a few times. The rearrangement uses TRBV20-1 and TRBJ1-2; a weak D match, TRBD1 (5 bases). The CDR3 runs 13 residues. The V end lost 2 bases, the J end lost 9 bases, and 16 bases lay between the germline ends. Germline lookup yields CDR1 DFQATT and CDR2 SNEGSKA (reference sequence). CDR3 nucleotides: TGCAGTGCTAGAACAGTGGACACAATCAGCTACACCTTC. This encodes CSARTVDTISYTF.

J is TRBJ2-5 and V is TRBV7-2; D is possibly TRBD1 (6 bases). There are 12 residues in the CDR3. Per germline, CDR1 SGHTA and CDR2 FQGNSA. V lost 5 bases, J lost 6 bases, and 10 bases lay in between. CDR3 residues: CASSPQGQTQYF. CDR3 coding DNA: TGTGCCAGCAGCCCCCAGGGGCAGACCCAGTACTTC. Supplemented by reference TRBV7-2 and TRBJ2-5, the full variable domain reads GAGVSQSPSNKVTEKGKDVELRCDPISGHTALYWYRQSLGQGLEFLIYFQGNSAPDKSGLPSDRFSAERTGGSVSTLTIQRTQQEDSAVYLCASSPQGQTQYFGPGTRLLVL.

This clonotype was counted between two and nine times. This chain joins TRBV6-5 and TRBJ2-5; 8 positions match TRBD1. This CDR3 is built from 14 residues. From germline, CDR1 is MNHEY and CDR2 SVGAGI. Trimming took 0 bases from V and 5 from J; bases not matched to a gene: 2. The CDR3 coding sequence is TGTGCCAGCAGTTACTCGGACAGGGTTGAGACCCAGTACTTC. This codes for CASSYSDRVETQYF.

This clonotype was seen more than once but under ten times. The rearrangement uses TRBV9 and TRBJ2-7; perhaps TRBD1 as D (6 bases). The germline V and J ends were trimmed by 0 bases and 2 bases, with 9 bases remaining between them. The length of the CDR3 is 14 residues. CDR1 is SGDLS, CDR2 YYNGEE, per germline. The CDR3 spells CASSVGQVAYEQYF. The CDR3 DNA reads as TGTGCCAGCAGCGTAGGACAGGTAGCCTACGAGCAGTACTTC. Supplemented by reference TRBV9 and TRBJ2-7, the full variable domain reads DSGVTQTPKHLITATGQRVTLRCSPRSGDLSVYWYQQSLDQGLQFLIQYYNGEERAKGNILERFSAQQFPDLHSELNLSSLELGDSALYFCASSVGQVAYEQYFGPGTRLTVT.

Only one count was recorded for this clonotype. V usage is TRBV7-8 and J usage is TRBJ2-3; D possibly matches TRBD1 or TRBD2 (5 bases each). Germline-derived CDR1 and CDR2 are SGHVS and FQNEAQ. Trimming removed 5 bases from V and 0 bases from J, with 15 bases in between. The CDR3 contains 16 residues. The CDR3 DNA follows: TGTGCCAGCAGCATACTAGGGGTCGGTAGCACAGATACGCAGTATTTT. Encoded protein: CASSILGVGSTDTQYF. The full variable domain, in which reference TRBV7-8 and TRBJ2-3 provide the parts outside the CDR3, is GAGVSQSPRYKVAKRGQDVALRCDPISGHVSLFWYQQALGQGPEFLTYFQNEAQLDKSGLPSDRFFAERPEGSVSTLKIQRTQQEDSAVYLCASSILGVGSTDTQYFGPGTRLTVL.

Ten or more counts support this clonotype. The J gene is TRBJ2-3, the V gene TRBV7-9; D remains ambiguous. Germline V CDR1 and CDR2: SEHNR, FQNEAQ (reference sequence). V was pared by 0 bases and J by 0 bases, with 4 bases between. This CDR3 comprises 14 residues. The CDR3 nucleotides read TGTGCCAGCAGCTTAGCACAGAGCACAGATACGCAGTATTTT. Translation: CASSLAQSTDTQYF.

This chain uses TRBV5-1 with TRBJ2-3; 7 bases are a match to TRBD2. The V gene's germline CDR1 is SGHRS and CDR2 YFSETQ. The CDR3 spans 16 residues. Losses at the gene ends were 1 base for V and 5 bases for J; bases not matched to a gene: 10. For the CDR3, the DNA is TGCGCCAGCAGCTTGCTTCCGGGGGGTACGGGAGATACGCAGTATTTT. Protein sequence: CASSLLPGGTGDTQYF.

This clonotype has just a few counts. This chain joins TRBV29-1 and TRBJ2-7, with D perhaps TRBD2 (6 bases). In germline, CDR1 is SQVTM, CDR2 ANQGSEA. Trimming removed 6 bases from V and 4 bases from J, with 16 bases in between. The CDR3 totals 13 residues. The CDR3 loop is CSVVGGLSYEQYF. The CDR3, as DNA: TGCAGCGTCGTCGGGGGTCTTAGTTACGAGCAGTACTTC.